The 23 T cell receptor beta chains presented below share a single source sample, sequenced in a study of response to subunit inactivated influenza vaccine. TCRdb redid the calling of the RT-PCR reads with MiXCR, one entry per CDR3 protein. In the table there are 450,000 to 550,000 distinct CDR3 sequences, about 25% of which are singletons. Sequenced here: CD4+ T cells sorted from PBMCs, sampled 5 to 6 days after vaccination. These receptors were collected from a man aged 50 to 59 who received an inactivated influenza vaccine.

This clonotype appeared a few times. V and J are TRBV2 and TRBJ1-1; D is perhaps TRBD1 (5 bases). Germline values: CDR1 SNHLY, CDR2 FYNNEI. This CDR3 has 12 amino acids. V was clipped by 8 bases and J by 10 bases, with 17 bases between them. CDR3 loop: CASSGVGVVAFF. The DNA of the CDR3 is TGTGCCAGCTCGGGGGTGGGGGTAGTAGCTTTCTTT. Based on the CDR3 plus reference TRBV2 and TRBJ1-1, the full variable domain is EPEVTQTPSHQVTQMGQEVILRCVPISNHLYFYWYRQILGQKVEFLVSFYNNEISEKSEIFDDQFSVERPDGSNFTLKIRSTKLEDSAMYFCASSGVGVVAFFGQGTRLTVV.

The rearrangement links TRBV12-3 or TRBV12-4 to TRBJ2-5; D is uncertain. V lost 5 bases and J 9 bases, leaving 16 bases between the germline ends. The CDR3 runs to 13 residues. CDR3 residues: CASSPFLAPPQYF. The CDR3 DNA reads TGTGCCAGCAGTCCCTTCCTGGCCCCCCCCCAGTACTTC.

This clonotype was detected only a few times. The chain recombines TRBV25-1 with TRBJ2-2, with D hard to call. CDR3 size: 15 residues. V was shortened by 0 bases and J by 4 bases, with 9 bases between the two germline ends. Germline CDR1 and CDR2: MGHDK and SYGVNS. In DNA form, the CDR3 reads TGTGCCAGCAGTGAATATGTGTGGGGCACCGGGGAGCTGTTTTTT. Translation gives CASSEYVWGTGELFF.

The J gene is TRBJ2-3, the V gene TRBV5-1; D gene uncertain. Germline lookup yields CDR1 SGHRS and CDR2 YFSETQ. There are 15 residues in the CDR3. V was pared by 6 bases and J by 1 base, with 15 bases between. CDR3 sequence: CASTIEFHRTDTQYF. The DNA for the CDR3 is TGCGCCAGCACAATTGAGTTCCATCGCACAGATACGCAGTATTTT.

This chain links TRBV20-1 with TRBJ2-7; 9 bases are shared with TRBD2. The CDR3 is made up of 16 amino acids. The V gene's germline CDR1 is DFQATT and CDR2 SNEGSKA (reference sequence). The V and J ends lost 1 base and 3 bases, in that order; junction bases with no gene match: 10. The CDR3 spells CSARGGRGSGSYEQYF. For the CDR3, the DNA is TGCAGTGCTAGAGGGGGGCGCGGTAGCGGGAGCTACGAGCAGTACTTC.

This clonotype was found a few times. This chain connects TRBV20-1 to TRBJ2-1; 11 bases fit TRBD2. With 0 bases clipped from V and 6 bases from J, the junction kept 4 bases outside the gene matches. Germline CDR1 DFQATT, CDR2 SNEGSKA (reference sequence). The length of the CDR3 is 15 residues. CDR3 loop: CSAREGSGRVNEQFF. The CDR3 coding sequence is TGCAGTGCTAGAGAGGGTAGCGGGAGGGTCAATGAGCAGTTCTTC.

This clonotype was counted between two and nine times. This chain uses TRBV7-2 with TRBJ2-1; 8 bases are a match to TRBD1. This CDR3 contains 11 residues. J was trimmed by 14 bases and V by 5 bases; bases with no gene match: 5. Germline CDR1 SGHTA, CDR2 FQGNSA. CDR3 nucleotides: TGTGCCAGCAGCCAACGACAGGGGAAGTTCTTC. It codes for CASSQRQGKFF. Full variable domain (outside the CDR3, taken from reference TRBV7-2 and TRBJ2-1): GAGVSQSPSNKVTEKGKDVELRCDPISGHTALYWYRQSLGQGLEFLIYFQGNSAPDKSGLPSDRFSAERTGGSVSTLTIQRTQQEDSAVYLCASSQRQGKFFGPGTRLTVL.

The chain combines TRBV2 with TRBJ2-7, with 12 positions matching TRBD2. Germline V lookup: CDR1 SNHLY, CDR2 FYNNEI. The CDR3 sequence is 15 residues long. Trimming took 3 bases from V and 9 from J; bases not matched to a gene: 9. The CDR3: CASSEQTSGSGLQYF. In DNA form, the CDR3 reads TGTGCCAGCAGTGAGCAGACTAGCGGGAGTGGGTTGCAGTACTTC.

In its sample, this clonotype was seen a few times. The chain's CDR3 is CASSWRQNTGELFF. CDR3 in DNA: TGTGCCAGCAGTTGGAGACAGAACACCGGGGAGCTGTTTTTT. The gene calls are TRBV27 and TRBJ2-2; D remains unclear. Germline V gene lookup returns CDR1 MNHEY and CDR2 SMNVEV (reference sequence). Trimming cost V 4 bases and J 1 base, with 7 bases left between them. This CDR3 region has 14 residues.

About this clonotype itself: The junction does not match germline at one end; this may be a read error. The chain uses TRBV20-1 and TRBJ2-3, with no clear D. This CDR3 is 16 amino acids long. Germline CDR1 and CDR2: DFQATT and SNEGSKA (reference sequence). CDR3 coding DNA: TGCTGTGCTAGAGATATGACCCCCGTGGGCACAGATACGCAGTATTTT. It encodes CCARDMTPVGTDTQYF.

In nucleotides, the CDR3 is TGTGCCAGCAGCCTAAAACGGGATGAGCAGTTCTTC. The encoded protein is CASSLKRDEQFF. V gene TRBV7-9 combines with J gene TRBJ2-1; D gene unclear. CDR3 length equals 12 residues. Per the germline V gene, CDR1 is SEHNR and CDR2 is FQNEAQ (reference sequence). V dropped 5 bases and J dropped 8 bases, with 10 bases sitting between them.

In DNA form, the CDR3 reads TGTGCCAGCAGTTCCAATATGGGACTAGCGAGGGAGCAGTACTTC. It translates to CASSSNMGLAREQYF. The chain recombines TRBV28 with TRBJ2-7, with TRBD2 matching 10 bases. This CDR3 contains 15 residues. Germline CDR1 MDHEN, CDR2 SYDVKM. With V trimmed by 4 bases and J by 7 bases, 10 bases remained unmatched.

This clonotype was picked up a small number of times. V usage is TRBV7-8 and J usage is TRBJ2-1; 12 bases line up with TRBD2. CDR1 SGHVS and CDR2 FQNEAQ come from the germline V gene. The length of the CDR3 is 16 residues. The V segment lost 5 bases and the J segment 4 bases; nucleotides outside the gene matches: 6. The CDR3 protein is CASSGLAGPFYNEQFF. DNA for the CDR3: TGTGCCAGCAGCGGACTAGCGGGGCCCTTTTACAATGAGCAGTTCTTC.

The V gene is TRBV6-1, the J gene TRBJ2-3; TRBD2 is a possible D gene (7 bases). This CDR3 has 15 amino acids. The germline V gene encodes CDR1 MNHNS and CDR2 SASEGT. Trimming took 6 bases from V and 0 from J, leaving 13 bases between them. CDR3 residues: CASSQRGGSTDTQYF. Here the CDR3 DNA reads TGTGCCAGCAGCCAAAGGGGGGGAAGCACAGATACGCAGTATTTT.

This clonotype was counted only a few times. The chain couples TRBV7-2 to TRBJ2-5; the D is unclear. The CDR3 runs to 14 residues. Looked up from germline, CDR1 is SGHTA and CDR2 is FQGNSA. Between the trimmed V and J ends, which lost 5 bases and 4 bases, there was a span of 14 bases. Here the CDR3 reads CASSPGTYRETQYF. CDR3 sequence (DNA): TGTGCCAGCAGCCCGGGTACTTATAGAGAGACCCAGTACTTC. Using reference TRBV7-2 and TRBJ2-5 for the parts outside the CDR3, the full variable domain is GAGVSQSPSNKVTEKGKDVELRCDPISGHTALYWYRQSLGQGLEFLIYFQGNSAPDKSGLPSDRFSAERTGGSVSTLTIQRTQQEDSAVYLCASSPGTYRETQYFGPGTRLLVL.

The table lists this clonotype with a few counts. In nucleotides, the CDR3 is TGTGCCAGCAGCTCCACAATAGCGGGGGGGCGGGTAAATGAGCAGTTCTTC. Translated, it gives CASSSTIAGGRVNEQFF. The chain combines TRBV11-1 with TRBJ2-1, with TRBD2 matching over 11 bases. Germline trimming cut 4 bases from V and 7 bases from J; bases unmatched to any gene: 12. The CDR3 has 17 amino acids. Germline CDR1 reads SGHAT; CDR2 reads FQDESV (reference sequence).

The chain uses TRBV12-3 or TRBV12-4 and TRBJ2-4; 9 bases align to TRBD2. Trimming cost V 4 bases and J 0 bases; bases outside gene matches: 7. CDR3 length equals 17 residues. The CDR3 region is CASSSTSGYLAKNIQYF. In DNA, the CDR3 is TGTGCCAGCAGTTCGACTAGCGGTTACTTAGCCAAAAACATTCAGTACTTC.

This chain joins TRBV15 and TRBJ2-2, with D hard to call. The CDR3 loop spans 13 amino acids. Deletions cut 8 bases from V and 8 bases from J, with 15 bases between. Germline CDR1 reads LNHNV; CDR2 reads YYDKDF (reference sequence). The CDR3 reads CATGVGPGGELFF. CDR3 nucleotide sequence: TGTGCCACCGGAGTTGGTCCCGGGGGGGAGCTGTTTTTT.

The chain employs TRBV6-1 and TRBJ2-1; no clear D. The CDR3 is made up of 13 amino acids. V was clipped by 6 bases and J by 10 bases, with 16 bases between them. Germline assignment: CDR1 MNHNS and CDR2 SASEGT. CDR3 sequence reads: CASRGKQVGEQFF. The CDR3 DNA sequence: TGTGCCAGCAGGGGAAAGCAGGTTGGCGAGCAGTTCTTC.

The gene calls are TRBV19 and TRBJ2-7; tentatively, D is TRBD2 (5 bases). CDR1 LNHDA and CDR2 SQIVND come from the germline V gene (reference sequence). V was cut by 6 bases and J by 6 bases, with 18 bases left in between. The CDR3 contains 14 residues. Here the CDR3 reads CASRGLAALGEQYF. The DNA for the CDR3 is TGTGCCAGTAGAGGTCTAGCAGCCCTCGGCGAGCAGTACTTC.

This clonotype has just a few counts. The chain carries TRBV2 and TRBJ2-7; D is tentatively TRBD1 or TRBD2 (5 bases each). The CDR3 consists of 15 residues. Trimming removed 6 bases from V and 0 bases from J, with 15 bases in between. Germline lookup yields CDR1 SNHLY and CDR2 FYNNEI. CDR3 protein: CASSRDALSSYEQYF. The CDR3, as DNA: TGTGCCAGCAGCCGGGACGCCCTTAGCTCCTACGAGCAGTACTTC.

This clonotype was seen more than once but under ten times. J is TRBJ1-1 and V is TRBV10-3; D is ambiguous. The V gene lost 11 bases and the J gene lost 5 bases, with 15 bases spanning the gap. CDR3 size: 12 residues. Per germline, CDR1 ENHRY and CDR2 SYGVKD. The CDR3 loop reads CAARTGVTEAFF. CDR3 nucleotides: TGTGCCGCCCGTACGGGAGTAACTGAAGCTTTCTTT.

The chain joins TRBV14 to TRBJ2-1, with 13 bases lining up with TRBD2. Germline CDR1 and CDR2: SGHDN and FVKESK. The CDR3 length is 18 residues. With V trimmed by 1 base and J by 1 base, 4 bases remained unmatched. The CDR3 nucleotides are TGTGCCAGCAGCCAAGGGACTAGCGGGAGATTATCCTACAATGAGCAGTTCTTC. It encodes CASSQGTSGRLSYNEQFF.